This TCR beta chain was recorded in a study of T cell repertoires and HLA-DP antigens. Overall study: Alloreactive CD4+ T cells targeted HLA-DP on transduced HeLa. DNA input averaged 218.4 ng in sorted CD137+CD4+ and around 1,200 ng in pre-culture CD4+.

Germline CDR1 and CDR2: SGHRS and YFSETQ. The ends lost 1 base at V and 2 bases at J; junction bases unmatched: 11. The CDR3 has 18 amino acids. Of note for this clone: The antigen is not known.

Pre-culture CD4+ samples were sequenced deeply, targeting roughly 200,000 T cell genomes. Method: immunoSEQ multiplex PCR; TCRdb's copy keeps in-frame clones and lacks some. The sample includes roughly 110,000 clones, 92% seen only once; the top ten take approximately 0.25%. Study-wide results and caveats: Antigen presentation used HeLa cells, with total CD4+ cells responding.

Sequencing was done on a sample of CD4+ T cells from PBMCs. The J gene is TRBJ2-2, the V gene TRBV5-1; 7 positions match TRBD1. The clonotype comes from a woman under 30 in good health and CMV-seronegative. CDR3 DNA sequence: TGCGCCAGCAGCTTGCGTCTTCGGGACAGCTCCAACACCGGGGAGCTGTTTTTT. This translates into CASSLRLRDSSNTGELFF.